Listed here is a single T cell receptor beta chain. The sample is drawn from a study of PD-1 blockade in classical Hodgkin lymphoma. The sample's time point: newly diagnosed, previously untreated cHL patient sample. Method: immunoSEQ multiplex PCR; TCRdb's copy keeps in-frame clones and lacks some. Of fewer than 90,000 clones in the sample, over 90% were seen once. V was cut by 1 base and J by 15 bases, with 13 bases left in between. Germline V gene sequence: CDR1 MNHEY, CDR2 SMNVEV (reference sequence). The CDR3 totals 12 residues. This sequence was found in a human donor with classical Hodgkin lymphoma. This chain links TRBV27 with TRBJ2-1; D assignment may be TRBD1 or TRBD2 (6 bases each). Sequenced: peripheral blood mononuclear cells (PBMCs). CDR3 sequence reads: CASSLLGGPGFF. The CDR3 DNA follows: TGTGCCAGCAGTTTATTAGGGGGGCCCGGGTTCTTC.